This T cell receptor (beta chain) was retrieved from a study of T cell repertoires in cytomegalovirus infection. Study in general: Carrying CMV and the relevant HLA type showed in public TCR beta signatures. Overall study results and limits: In two of eight donors, the top clonotype was HLA-C-restricted CMV-specific. Totalled public TCR beta family frequency picked out people who carried CMV plus the relevant HLA.

The germline gives CDR1 MGHRA, CDR2 YSYEKL. The CDR3 spans 12 residues. From the reads, TCRdb called clonotypes with MiXCR, one entry per CDR3 protein. The repertoire includes approximately 910,000 distinct CDR3 sequences, under 40% of them detected once, and under 15% sits in the top ten. This clonotype was recorded many times. The antigen is not known. One junction end disagrees with the germline gene, perhaps due to a read error. This TCR was recovered from a human donor in good health (CMV status not recorded). Some clones in this sample may be carry-over from other donors' samples. Sequenced material: cultured CD8+ T cells from PBMCs, taken from culture after CMV antigen stimulation. The V call is TRBV4-1, the J call TRBJ2-1, with D possibly matching TRBD1 (5 bases). This chain's CDR3 is CASSQVYNEQFF. DNA of the CDR3: TGTGCCAGCTCACAGGTTTACAATGAGCAGTTCTTC.